The 9 T cell receptor beta chains in this list originate from one sample, sequenced in a study of vaccination effects on CD4 cells after COVID-19 (dated 2022 in TCRdb). These receptors have no known antigen. Libraries were built with the immunoSEQ multiplex PCR assay. In TCRdb, the immuneACCESS table is reduced to in-frame sequences with V and J assigned. These tables do not hold every clone; where another copy was compared, an unresolved V gene accounts for under half, and the others remain unexplained. Within this sample are about 35,000 clones, with roughly 86% of them counted one time only. More than 1.3% of the sample comes from the top ten. To identify antigen-specific CD4+ T cell clonotypes by their expansion, the ViraFEST assay first stimulated PBMC with viral peptide pools and then applied TCR sequencing. After less than eleven days of culture, CD4+ T cells were isolated with the EasySep CD4+ T cell isolation kit. Each participant got two doses of an mRNA SARS-CoV-2 vaccine, either BNT162b2 or mRNA-1273.

Sample: CD4+ T cells from PBMCs cultured with HCoV-NL63 spike peptides, taken after COVID-19 vaccination. This specimen's cell subset or site label, interpreted: HCoV-NL63 spike overlapping peptide pool stimulation. The receptors here all came from a human donor who received a COVID-19 vaccine. Some clones in this sample may be carry-over from other donors' samples.

The chain carries TRBV7-8 and TRBJ2-2, with 7 bases that match TRBD2. J was trimmed by 0 bases and V by 6 bases; bases with no gene match: 13. The CDR3 has 18 residues. Germline CDR1 reads SGHVS; CDR2 reads FQNEAQ. The CDR3 sequence: CASRSKAGPRPNTGELFF. As DNA, the CDR3 is TGTGCCAGCAGAAGTAAAGCGGGGCCGCGCCCGAACACCGGGGAGCTGTTTTTT.

V gene TRBV6-1 combines with J gene TRBJ2-5; 7 bases align to TRBD2. Germline V lookup: CDR1 MNHNS, CDR2 SASEGT. Trimming at V came to 0 bases and at J to 1 base, leaving 5 bases not matched to a gene. This CDR3 contains 16 residues. In DNA, the CDR3 is TGTGCCAGCAGTGAAGCTCCTAGCGGCCCCCAAGAGACCCAGTACTTC. Its translation is CASSEAPSGPQETQYF.

This chain uses TRBV5-1 with TRBJ1-2, with 7 positions matching TRBD1. In germline, CDR1 is SGHRS, CDR2 YFSETQ. Trimming removed 4 bases from V and 6 bases from J; junction bases left unmatched: 3. The CDR3 covers 12 residues. The CDR3 region has the DNA TGCGCCAGCAGCGCAGGGGGTCATGGCTACACCTTC. Amino acids: CASSAGGHGYTF.

The chain has TRBV3-1 (or the pseudogene TRBV3-2) and TRBJ2-2, with D perhaps TRBD1 (6 bases). Trimming left V 6 bases short and J 5 bases short, with 16 bases between. Germline assignment: CDR1 LGHDT and CDR2 YNNKEL (reference sequence). There are 15 residues in the CDR3. CDR3 residues: CASRTGTHGTGELFF. CDR3 nucleotide sequence: TGTGCCAGCAGGACCGGGACACACGGGACCGGGGAGCTGTTTTTT.

This sequence joins TRBV18 and TRBJ1-5; D perhaps matches TRBD1 (5 bases). This CDR3 is built from 16 residues. Germline V gene lookup returns CDR1 KGHSH and CDR2 LQKENI. Deletions cut 4 bases from V and 1 base from J, with 14 bases between. The DNA of the CDR3 is TGTGCCAGCTCACTCGGGCCTGGGGGGAGCAATCAGCCCCAGCATTTT. The encoded protein is CASSLGPGGSNQPQHF.

V gene TRBV5-6 combines with J gene TRBJ1-5; the D gene is possibly TRBD1 (6 bases). V shed 3 bases and J shed 1 base, with 11 bases lying between them. The CDR3 has 15 amino acids. The germline V gene has CDR1 SGHDT and CDR2 YYEEEE. CDR3 DNA sequence: TGTGCCAGCAGCTCGAGGGGGGGGAGCAATCAGCCCCAGCATTTT. This translates into CASSSRGGSNQPQHF.

The CDR3 DNA follows: TGTGCCAGCAGTTTGTTCTACGAGCAGTACGTC. It codes for CASSLFYEQYV. This chain joins TRBV2 and TRBJ2-7; D call uncertain. V lost 5 bases to trimming and J lost 3 bases, with 5 bases between them. In germline, CDR1 is SNHLY, CDR2 FYNNEI. The CDR3 runs 11 residues.

This rearrangement joins TRBV6-5 to TRBJ2-7; either TRBD1 or TRBD2 may supply D (5 bases each). Germline loops: CDR1 MNHEY, CDR2 SVGAGI. There are 13 residues in the CDR3. Trimming removed 7 bases at V and 5 bases at J, with 15 bases between. The CDR3 sequence: CASKPIGTNEQYV. The CDR3 coding sequence is TGTGCCAGCAAACCCATAGGGACGAACGAGCAGTACGTC.

This clone was observed a single time. This sequence joins TRBV28 and TRBJ1-1; no definite D call. Germline CDR1 reads MDHEN; CDR2 reads SYDVKM. CDR3 size: 12 residues. Trimming stripped 3 bases from V and 2 bases from J, with 4 bases between. CDR3 nucleotides: TGTGCCAGCAGTTTTAGTAACACTGAAGCTTTCTTT. Translated: CASSFSNTEAFF.